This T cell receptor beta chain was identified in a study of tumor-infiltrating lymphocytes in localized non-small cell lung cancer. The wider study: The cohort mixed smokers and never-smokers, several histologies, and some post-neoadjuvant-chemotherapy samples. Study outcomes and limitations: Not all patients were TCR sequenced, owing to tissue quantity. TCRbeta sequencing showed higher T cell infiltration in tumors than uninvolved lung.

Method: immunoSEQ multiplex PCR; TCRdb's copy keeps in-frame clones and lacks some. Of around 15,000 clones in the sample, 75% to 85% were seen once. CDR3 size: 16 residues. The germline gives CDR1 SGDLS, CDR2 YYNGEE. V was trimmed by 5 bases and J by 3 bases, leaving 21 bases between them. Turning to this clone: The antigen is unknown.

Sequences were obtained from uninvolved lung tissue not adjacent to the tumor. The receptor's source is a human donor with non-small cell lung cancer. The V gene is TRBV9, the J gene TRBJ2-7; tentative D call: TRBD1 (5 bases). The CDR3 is CASSQTPDSLLYEQYF. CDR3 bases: TGTGCCAGCAGTCAAACACCCGACAGCCTTCTCTACGAGCAGTACTTC.